The T cell receptor beta chain described here comes from a study of blood T cell repertoires in COVID-19. Overall study context: Sources were T cells, B-cell-depleted T cells, or PBMCs; the material itself was cDNA or gDNA.

The germline V and J ends were trimmed by 5 bases and 5 bases, with 18 bases remaining between them. Germline V gene sequence: CDR1 SGHRS, CDR2 YFSETQ. The length of the CDR3 is 15 residues. Profiling relied on immunoSEQ multiplex PCR, and the TCRdb table lists in-frame clones only, not all of them. The sample yields approximately 250,000 clones, over 80% seen once. The gene calls are TRBV5-1 and TRBJ2-3; D remains ambiguous. The sequenced sample consisted of PBMCs or T cells enriched from blood (not recorded which). The receptor comes from a woman in her 30s with acute COVID-19. The CDR3 here is CASRPTHDPQDTQYF. The CDR3 DNA sequence: TGCGCCAGCAGGCCAACACACGATCCACAAGATACGCAGTATTTT.